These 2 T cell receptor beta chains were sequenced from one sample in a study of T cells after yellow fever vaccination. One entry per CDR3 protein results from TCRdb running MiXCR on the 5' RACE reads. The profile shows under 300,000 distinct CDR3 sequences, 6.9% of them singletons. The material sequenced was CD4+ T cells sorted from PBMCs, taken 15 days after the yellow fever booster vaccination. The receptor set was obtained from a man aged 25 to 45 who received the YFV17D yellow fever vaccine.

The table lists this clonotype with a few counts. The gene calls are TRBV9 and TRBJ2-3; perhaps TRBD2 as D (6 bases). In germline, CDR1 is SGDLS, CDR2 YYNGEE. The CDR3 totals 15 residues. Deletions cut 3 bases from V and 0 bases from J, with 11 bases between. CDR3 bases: TGTGCCAGCAGCGGGGGACTCGTCAGCACAGATACGCAGTATTTT. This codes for CASSGGLVSTDTQYF.

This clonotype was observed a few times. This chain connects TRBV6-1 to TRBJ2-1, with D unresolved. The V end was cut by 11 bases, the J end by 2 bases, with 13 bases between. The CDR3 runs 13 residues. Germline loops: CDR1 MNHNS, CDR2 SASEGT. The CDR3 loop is CASWRTPYNEQFF. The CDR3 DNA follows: TGTGCCTCGTGGCGGACCCCCTACAATGAGCAGTTCTTC.